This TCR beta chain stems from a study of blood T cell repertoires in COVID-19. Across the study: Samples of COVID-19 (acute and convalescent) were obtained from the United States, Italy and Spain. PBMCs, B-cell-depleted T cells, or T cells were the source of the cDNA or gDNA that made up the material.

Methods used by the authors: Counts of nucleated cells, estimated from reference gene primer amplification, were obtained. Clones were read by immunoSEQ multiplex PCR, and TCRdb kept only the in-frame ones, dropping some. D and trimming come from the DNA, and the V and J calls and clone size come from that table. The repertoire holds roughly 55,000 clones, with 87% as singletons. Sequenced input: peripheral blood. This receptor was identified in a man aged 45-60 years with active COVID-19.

As DNA, the CDR3 is TGTGCCAGTAGGGGGACAGGGACGAAGGGGAACGAGCAGTACTTC. Protein product: CASRGTGTKGNEQYF. This rearrangement joins TRBV19 to TRBJ2-7; TRBD1 aligns across 9 bases. V shed 6 bases, J shed 5 bases, and the junction held 11 bases outside the gene matches. The germline CDR1 and CDR2 sequences are LNHDA and SQIVND (reference sequence). CDR3 size: 15 residues. Full variable domain (remainder filled in from reference TRBV19 and TRBJ2-7): DGGITQSPKYLFRKEGQNVTLSCEQNLNHDAMYWYRQDPGQGLRLIYYSQIVNDFQKGDIAEGYSVSREKKESFPLTVTSAQKNPTAFYLCASRGTGTKGNEQYFGPGTRLTVT.